This T cell receptor beta chain derives from a study of blood T cell repertoires in COVID-19 (dated by TCRdb to about 2020). Some background on the complete study: Collaborator samples came from the United States, Italy and Spain and covered acute and convalescent phases of COVID-19. Where HLA class I and class II types were available, the types were taken from metadata supplied by the sample provider, not from assay-based typing. Deeply sampled blood TCRbeta repertoires from subjects exposed to, actively infected with, or recovered from COVID-19 were included in the dataset. The samples were drawn from the first 160 participants of the ongoing ImmuneRACE study and from over 950 subjects provided by 6 global collaborators. The sample metadata nearly always contained a de-identified subject ID, COVID-19 status, age in years and sex. The prospective study material was composed of cDNA or gDNA derived from T cells, B-cell-depleted T cells, or PBMCs. The repertoires were released in a freely available public database intended as a resource for research on the immune response to SARS-CoV-2.

In Seattle, one collaborating source enrolled patients while the infection was active and tracked those patients longitudinally over the course of disease. Each collaborating institution followed its own protocols to collect whole blood in K2EDTA tubes. For TCRbeta analysis, collaborators shipped samples in one of three forms: frozen whole blood, isolated PBMCs, or DNA extracted from either of those sample types. On this clone: Its antigen is currently not known. The sample holds no much larger clone one base away, and base qualities are not on file.

CDR1 and CDR2 are drawn from the germline V gene: SGHTA, FQGNSA. V is pruned by 8 bases and J by 6 bases, leaving 19 bases of the junction without a gene match. Measured from the cysteine to the phenylalanine, the CDR3 is 17 residues long. The only DNA kept is the CDR3, 51 bases in frame from the first base. TCRbeta CDR3 regions were amplified from genomic DNA using the immunoSEQ Assay, a bias-controlled multiplex PCR. On the study's bioinformatics: The number of nucleated cells in each sample was estimated by amplification of reference gene primers within the assay. To quantify the absolute abundance of each unique TCRbeta CDR3 rearrangement, sequence reads were collapsed and filtered. For each sample, productive Simpson clonality was calculated as the square root of Simpson's diversity index over productive rearrangements. As stored in TCRdb, this immuneACCESS dataset retains in-frame rearrangements with V and J assigned. A fraction of the clones does not appear; measured against another copy, unresolved V genes explain less than half of the discrepancy, and the remainder lacks a known reason. D and trimming were read from the DNA, whereas the V and J calls and clone size are those reported in that table. This sample comprises roughly 68,000 clones, around four fifths of them detected only once. The top ten clones comprise about 16% of the sample.

Findings and caveats that apply to the study as a whole: How much clinical and demographic metadata was included differed by source and by participant, and the metadata was provided uncurated.

The clonotype was recovered from a man aged 55 to 70 with COVID-19, enrolled during active disease. Input material: peripheral blood. The chain links TRBV7-2 with TRBJ2-1; 7 middle bases align to TRBD1. The base sequence is TGTGCCAGCGTTAGGGGGCGCGCCTCCTATCTGGGCAATGAGCAGTTCTTC. Its translation reads: CASVRGRASYLGNEQFF.